This T cell receptor (beta chain) was found in a study of T cell changes during pregnancy in multiple sclerosis. Sequenced by immunoSEQ multiplex PCR; TCRdb stores in-frame clones only, minus some. The sample contains some 60,000 clones, roughly nine tenths of which appear only once. The CDR3 extends over 15 amino acids. V was pared by 5 bases and J by 4 bases, with 5 bases of the junction left unmatched. Per germline, CDR1 LNHDA and CDR2 SQIVND (reference sequence). The V gene is TRBV19, the J gene TRBJ1-4; 9 bases agree with TRBD1. Material: CD4+ T cells from peripheral blood mononuclear cells, obtained in the first trimester of pregnancy. The receptor was derived from a female donor with multiple sclerosis, enrolled in a pregnancy study. DNA for the CDR3: TGTGCCAGTAGTTCGGGACAGGGACTTAATGAAAAACTGTTTTTT. Its translation is CASSSGQGLNEKLFF.